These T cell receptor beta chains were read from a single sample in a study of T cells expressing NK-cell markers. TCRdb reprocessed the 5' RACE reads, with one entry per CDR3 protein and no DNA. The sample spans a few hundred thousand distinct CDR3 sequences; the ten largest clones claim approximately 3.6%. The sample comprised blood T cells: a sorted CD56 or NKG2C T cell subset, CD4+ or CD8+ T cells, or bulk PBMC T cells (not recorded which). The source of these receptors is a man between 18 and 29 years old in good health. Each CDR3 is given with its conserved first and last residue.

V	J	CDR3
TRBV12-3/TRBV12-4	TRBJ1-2	CASSTRQTHYGYTF
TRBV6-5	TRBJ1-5	CASSSQGAASNQPQHF
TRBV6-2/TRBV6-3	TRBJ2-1	CASSLLPPGLVSNEQFF
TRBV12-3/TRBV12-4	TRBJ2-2	CASTAAGFGTGELFF
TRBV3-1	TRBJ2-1	CASSQVGVAGNEQFF
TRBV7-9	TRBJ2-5	CASSLDAGGPRETQYF
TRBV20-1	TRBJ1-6	CSAPRVGSYNSPLHF
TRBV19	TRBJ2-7	CASSISPESYEQYF
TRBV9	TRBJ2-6	CASSVVPTGANVLTF
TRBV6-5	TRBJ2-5	CASSSRTGTSYEETQYF
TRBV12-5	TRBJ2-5	CASGLEETQYF
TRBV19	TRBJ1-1	CASSIRSQRNTEAFF
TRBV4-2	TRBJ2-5	CASSGRGLDQETQYF
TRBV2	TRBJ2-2	CASSEETGRELFF
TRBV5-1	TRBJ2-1	CASSLEVAGGLQFF
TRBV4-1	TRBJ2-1	CASSQVSSSYNEQFF
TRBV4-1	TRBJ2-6	CASSQEAGGRGANVLTF
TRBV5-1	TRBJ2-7	CASSLKSGTLSYEQYF
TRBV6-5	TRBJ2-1	CASSATGLNYNEQFF
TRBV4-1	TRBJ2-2	CASSQDAEAGGLYGELFF
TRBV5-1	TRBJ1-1	CASSPITGNTEAFF
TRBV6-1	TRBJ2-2	CASRGRRDTGELFF
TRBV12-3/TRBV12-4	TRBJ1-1	CASTRGGDHEAFF
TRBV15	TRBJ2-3	CATSRVGTSGRGGTDTQYF
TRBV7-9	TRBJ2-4	CASSQIALAKNIQYF
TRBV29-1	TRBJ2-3	CSVSKGPRTDTQYF
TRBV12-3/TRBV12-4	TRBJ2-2	CASSLSGPTSVTGELFF
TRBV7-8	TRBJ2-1	CASSSRQGGPLGYNEQFF
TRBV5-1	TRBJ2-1	CASSFWSSGSDWNEQFF
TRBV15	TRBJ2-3	CATSLADTDTQYF
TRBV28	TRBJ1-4	CASSPSGSNEKLFF
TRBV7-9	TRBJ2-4	CASSPRARSGAKNIQYF
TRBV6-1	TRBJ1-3	CASRAELGTGTFSGNTIYF
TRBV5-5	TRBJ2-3	CASSPFARTSTDTQYF
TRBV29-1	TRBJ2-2	CSGGLAGELFF
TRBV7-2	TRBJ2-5	CASTILGLQGVETQYF
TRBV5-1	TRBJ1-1	CASSFRADMNTEAFF
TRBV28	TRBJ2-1	CASSLFSSGSSYNEQFF
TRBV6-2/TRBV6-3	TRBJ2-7	CASKNRDRGYEQYF
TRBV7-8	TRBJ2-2	CASSRTSGREGTGELFF
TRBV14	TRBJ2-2	CASSLKVGGELFF
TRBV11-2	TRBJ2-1	CASSPSGTSGTRGPYNEQFF
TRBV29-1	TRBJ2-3	CSARLLQFTDTQYF
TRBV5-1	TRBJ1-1	CASSLAPGDSEEAFF
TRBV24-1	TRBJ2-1	CATSDFGTGGVNEQFF
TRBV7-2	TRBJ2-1	CASSRQPPGLGNEQFF
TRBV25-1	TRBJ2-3	CASSTSGTNTDTQYF